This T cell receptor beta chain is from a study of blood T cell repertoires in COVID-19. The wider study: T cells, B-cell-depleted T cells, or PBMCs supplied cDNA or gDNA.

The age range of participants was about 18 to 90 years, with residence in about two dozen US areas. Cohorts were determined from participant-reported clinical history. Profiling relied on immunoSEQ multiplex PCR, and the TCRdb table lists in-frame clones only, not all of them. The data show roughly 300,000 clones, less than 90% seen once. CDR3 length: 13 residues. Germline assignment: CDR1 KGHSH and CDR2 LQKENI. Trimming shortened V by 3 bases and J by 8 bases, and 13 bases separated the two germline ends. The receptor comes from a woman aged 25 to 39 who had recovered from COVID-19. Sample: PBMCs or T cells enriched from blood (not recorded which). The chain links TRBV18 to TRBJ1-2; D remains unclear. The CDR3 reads CASSPGRPGGYTF. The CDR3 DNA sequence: TGTGCCAGCTCACCCGGCAGGCCGGGGGGCTACACCTTC. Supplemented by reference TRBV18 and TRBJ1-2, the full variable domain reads NAGVMQNPRHLVRRRGQEARLRCSPMKGHSHVYWYRQLPEEGLKFMVYLQKENIIDESGMPKERFSAEFPKEGPSILRIQQVVRGDSAAYFCASSPGRPGGYTFGSGTRLTVV.